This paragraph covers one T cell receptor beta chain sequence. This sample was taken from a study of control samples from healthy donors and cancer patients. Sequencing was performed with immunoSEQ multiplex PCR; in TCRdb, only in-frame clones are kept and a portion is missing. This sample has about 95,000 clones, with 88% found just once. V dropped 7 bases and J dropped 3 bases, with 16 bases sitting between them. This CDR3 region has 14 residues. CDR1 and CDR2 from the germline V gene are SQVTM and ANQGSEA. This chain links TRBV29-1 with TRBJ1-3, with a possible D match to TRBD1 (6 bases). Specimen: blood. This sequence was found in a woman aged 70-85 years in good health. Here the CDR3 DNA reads TGCAGCGCAGGGGAGGGGGGCAGTGGAAACACCATATATTTT. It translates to CSAGEGGSGNTIYF.